This T cell receptor (beta chain) was sequenced during a study of blood T cell repertoires in COVID-19. TCRdb's copy holds only in-frame clones and misses some; the assay was immunoSEQ multiplex PCR. The data contain approximately 270,000 clones, roughly 90% of them singletons. This CDR3 contains 16 residues. The material sequenced was peripheral blood. J is TRBJ1-5 and V is TRBV21-1; TRBD1 reflects the table's D call only, with no check against the DNA. TRBV21-1 is a recognized pseudogene. The sequence derives from a man aged 30 to 45 with acute or convalescent COVID-19. The CDR3 coding sequence is TGTGCCAGCAGCCTCAAATTGCAGTATAGCAATCAGCCCCAGCATTTT. Translation gives CASSLKLQYSNQPQHF.